The T cell receptor beta chain described here comes from a study of blood T cell repertoires in COVID-19. Study in general: Some COVID-19 samples were acute and others convalescent; all came from the United States, Italy and Spain. Nucleic acid was either cDNA or gDNA, and it came from T cells, B-cell-depleted T cells, or PBMCs.

There are 13 residues in the CDR3. From germline, CDR1 is MNHEY and CDR2 SMNVEV (reference sequence). The junction had 5 bases not matched to a gene; V was cut back by 9 bases and J by 0 bases. Source study methods: Amplified reference gene primers provided the basis for estimating nucleated cell counts. The table came from immunoSEQ multiplex PCR; TCRdb's copy has only in-frame clones and leaves some out. V, J and clone size are those of that table, while D and trimming were read from the DNA. Among about 210,000 clones listed, roughly 90% were seen once. Input material: peripheral blood. The TCR was taken from a man between 65 and 85 years old with acute or convalescent COVID-19. The V and J genes are TRBV27 and TRBJ2-7; the match to TRBD1 covers 7 bases. In DNA form, the CDR3 reads TGTGCCAGTACAGGGGCGTTCTCCTACGAGCAGTACTTC. Its protein product is CASTGAFSYEQYF.